The 11 T cell receptor beta chains below were found in one sample sequenced in a study of identical twins. TCRdb reprocessed the 5' RACE reads with MiXCR, giving one entry per CDR3 protein. Of approximately 700,000 distinct CDR3 sequences listed, 15% to 20% were seen once; the top ten hold around 13%. Separately, the same data were catalogued under a study of T cells expressing NK-cell markers.

The sequencing sample was made of PBMCs. These receptor sequences come from a woman aged 18-35 years in good health.

This clonotype was counted between two and nine times. The chain is built from TRBV2 and TRBJ2-5; TRBD2 agrees at 9 bases. This CDR3 has 14 residues. V was pared by 4 bases and J by 4 bases, with 4 bases of the junction left unmatched. Germline V gene lookup returns CDR1 SNHLY and CDR2 FYNNEI. The CDR3 sequence: CASSAREGAETQYF. The CDR3 DNA sequence: TGTGCCAGCAGTGCGCGGGAGGGTGCAGAGACCCAGTACTTC.

Many counts were recorded for this clonotype. The CDR3 loop reads CAISESEGMSYTF. The CDR3, as DNA: TGTGCCATCAGTGAGTCTGAGGGGATGAGCTACACCTTC. The J gene is TRBJ1-2, the V gene TRBV10-3; D may be TRBD1 (5 bases). The CDR3 totals 13 residues. CDR1 is ENHRY and CDR2 is SYGVKD in the germline V gene. Between the trimmed V and J ends, which lost 0 bases and 9 bases, there was a span of 11 bases.

This clonotype was counted a few times. The V and J genes are TRBV5-1 and TRBJ2-1; 9 nucleotides align to TRBD2. This CDR3 has 16 residues. The V gene's germline CDR1 is SGHRS and CDR2 YFSETQ. With 4 bases clipped from V and 4 bases from J, the junction kept 9 bases outside the gene matches. Written as DNA, the CDR3 is TGCGCCAGCAGCCCTACCGGGACTAGCCGATACAATGAGCAGTTCTTC. Translating gives CASSPTGTSRYNEQFF.

The CDR3 protein is CSGLSGPVTDTQYF. CDR3 DNA: TGCAGCGGCCTCTCCGGGCCCGTCACAGATACGCAGTATTTT. This chain uses TRBV20-1 with TRBJ2-3; D uncertain. There are 14 residues in the CDR3. Germline CDR1 reads DFQATT; CDR2 reads SNEGSKA (reference sequence).

The gene calls are TRBV6-2 or TRBV6-3 and TRBJ2-7, with D possibly matching TRBD1 (5 bases). The germline gives CDR1 MNHEY, CDR2 SVGEGT. CDR3 length equals 14 residues. V lost 10 bases, J lost 2 bases, and 18 bases lay in between. The CDR3 reads CATAVTDTTYEQYF. DNA of the CDR3: TGTGCCACCGCTGTTACGGACACCACCTACGAGCAGTACTTC.

This clonotype has at least ten counts. The chain joins TRBV24-1 to TRBJ2-3; no reliable D call. Trimming took 5 bases from V and 1 from J, leaving 6 bases between them. CDR1 and CDR2 from the germline V gene are KGHDR and SFDVKD. The CDR3 loop spans 13 amino acids. The CDR3 nucleotides read TGTGCCACCAGTGTCGGCGGCACAGATACGCAGTATTTT. As protein: CATSVGGTDTQYF.

This clonotype was picked up a small number of times. This chain joins TRBV20-1 and TRBJ2-1; 9 bases agree with TRBD1. J lost 7 bases, V lost 6 bases, and 13 bases had no gene match. The CDR3 runs to 15 residues. Germline CDR1 and CDR2: DFQATT and SNEGSKA (reference sequence). CDR3: CSARKPGQGENEQFF. The CDR3 region has the DNA TGCAGTGCCCGTAAACCGGGACAGGGTGAAAATGAGCAGTTCTTC.

This clonotype was recorded many times. DNA of the CDR3: TGTGCCAGCTCACCAGGCGGGGGGTCAGATACGCAGTATTTT. This gives the protein CASSPGGGSDTQYF. The genes are TRBV18 and TRBJ2-3; 8 nucleotides line up with TRBD2. V shed 2 bases and J 4 bases; nucleotides not matched to a gene: 2. The V gene's germline CDR1 is KGHSH and CDR2 LQKENI. The CDR3 is 14 amino acids.

The chain joins TRBV20-1 to TRBJ2-1, with 7 bases fitting TRBD1. This CDR3 contains 15 residues. The germline V gene encodes CDR1 DFQATT and CDR2 SNEGSKA (reference sequence). The V and J ends lost 3 bases and 5 bases, in that order; junction bases with no gene match: 10. The CDR3 loop is CSASFRDRVNNEQFF. The CDR3 region has the DNA TGCAGTGCTAGTTTCCGGGACAGAGTGAACAATGAGCAGTTCTTC.

The rearrangement links TRBV5-5 to TRBJ2-3; 7 nucleotides match TRBD2. V shed 3 bases and J 0 bases; nucleotides not matched to a gene: 7. The CDR3 is 16 amino acids. Germline V gene data show CDR1 as SGHKS and CDR2 as YYEKEE (reference sequence). CDR3 sequence (DNA): TGTGCCAGCAGCTGGCTAGCGGATATTAGCACAGATACGCAGTATTTT. Translating it yields CASSWLADISTDTQYF.

This chain links TRBV9 with TRBJ2-7, with 8 bases aligning to TRBD1. The CDR3 extends over 15 amino acids. V trimming: 3 bases; J trimming: 2 bases; junction bases outside the gene matches: 7. Germline CDR1 reads SGDLS; CDR2 reads YYNGEE. CDR3 region: CASSATLTGAYEQYF. The CDR3 region has the DNA TGTGCCAGCAGCGCGACGTTGACAGGGGCCTACGAGCAGTACTTC. Drawing the rest from reference TRBV9 and TRBJ2-7, the complete variable domain is DSGVTQTPKHLITATGQRVTLRCSPRSGDLSVYWYQQSLDQGLQFLIQYYNGEERAKGNILERFSAQQFPDLHSELNLSSLELGDSALYFCASSATLTGAYEQYFGPGTRLTVT.